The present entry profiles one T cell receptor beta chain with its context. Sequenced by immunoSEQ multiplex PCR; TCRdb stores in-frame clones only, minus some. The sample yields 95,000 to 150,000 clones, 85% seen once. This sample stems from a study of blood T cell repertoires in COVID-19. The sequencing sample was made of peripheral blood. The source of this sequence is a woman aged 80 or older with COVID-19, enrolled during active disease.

DNA for the CDR3: TGTGCCAGCAGCTTCCAGGGACTAGCGGGAGAGAGTACAGACGAGCAGTACTTC. Amino acids: CASSFQGLAGESTDEQYF. The chain has TRBV11-2 and TRBJ2-7, with TRBD2 identical over 14 bases. CDR1 is SGHAT, CDR2 FQNNGV, per germline. After removal of 3 bases from V and 5 bases from J, the junction contained 12 bases not matched to a gene. The CDR3 totals 18 residues.